Below, 3 T cell receptor beta chains from the same sample are listed, as sequenced in a study of shared clonotypes between healthy human individuals. Sequencing used immunoSEQ multiplex PCR; TCRdb keeps in-frame clones, though not all of them. The sample has about 2.1 million clones, about 94% seen once; the top ten hold under 2%. Positive CCR7 selection of CD45RO-negative cells yielded the naive CD8 cells, and terminally differentiated effector memory CD45RA+ cells were excluded. Sequencing was performed on naive CD8+ T cells from PBMCs. Receptor source: a man between 18 and 29 years old in good health. Some clones in this sample may be carry-over from other donors' samples.

This chain connects TRBV6-1 to TRBJ2-7, with D possibly being TRBD2 (5 bases). The germline V gene has CDR1 MNHNS and CDR2 SASEGT. The V end was cut by 1 base, the J end by 8 bases, with 21 bases between. The CDR3 contains 16 residues. The CDR3 DNA follows: TGTGCCAGCAGTGAAGAAGCTGTCGATTTTGAGGGCAAGCAGTACTTC. Translating gives CASSEEAVDFEGKQYF.

V is TRBV5-8 and J is TRBJ1-2; no reliable D call. Per germline, CDR1 SGHTS and CDR2 YDEGEE. Trimming cost V 3 bases and J 3 bases, with 18 bases left between them. The CDR3 extends over 16 amino acids. CDR3 sequence: CASSSFGSLIDYGYTF. The CDR3 DNA follows: TGTGCCAGCAGCTCCTTCGGGAGCCTTATTGACTATGGCTACACCTTC.

J is TRBJ2-3 and V is TRBV6-5; 7 bases agree with TRBD1. The V and J ends lost 6 bases and 6 bases, in that order; junction bases with no gene match: 12. CDR1 is MNHEY and CDR2 is SVGAGI in the germline V gene. The CDR3 runs to 15 residues. The DNA for the CDR3 is TGTGCCAGCAGGCTAGGACAGGACGTAACGGATACGCAGTATTTT. As protein: CASRLGQDVTDTQYF.